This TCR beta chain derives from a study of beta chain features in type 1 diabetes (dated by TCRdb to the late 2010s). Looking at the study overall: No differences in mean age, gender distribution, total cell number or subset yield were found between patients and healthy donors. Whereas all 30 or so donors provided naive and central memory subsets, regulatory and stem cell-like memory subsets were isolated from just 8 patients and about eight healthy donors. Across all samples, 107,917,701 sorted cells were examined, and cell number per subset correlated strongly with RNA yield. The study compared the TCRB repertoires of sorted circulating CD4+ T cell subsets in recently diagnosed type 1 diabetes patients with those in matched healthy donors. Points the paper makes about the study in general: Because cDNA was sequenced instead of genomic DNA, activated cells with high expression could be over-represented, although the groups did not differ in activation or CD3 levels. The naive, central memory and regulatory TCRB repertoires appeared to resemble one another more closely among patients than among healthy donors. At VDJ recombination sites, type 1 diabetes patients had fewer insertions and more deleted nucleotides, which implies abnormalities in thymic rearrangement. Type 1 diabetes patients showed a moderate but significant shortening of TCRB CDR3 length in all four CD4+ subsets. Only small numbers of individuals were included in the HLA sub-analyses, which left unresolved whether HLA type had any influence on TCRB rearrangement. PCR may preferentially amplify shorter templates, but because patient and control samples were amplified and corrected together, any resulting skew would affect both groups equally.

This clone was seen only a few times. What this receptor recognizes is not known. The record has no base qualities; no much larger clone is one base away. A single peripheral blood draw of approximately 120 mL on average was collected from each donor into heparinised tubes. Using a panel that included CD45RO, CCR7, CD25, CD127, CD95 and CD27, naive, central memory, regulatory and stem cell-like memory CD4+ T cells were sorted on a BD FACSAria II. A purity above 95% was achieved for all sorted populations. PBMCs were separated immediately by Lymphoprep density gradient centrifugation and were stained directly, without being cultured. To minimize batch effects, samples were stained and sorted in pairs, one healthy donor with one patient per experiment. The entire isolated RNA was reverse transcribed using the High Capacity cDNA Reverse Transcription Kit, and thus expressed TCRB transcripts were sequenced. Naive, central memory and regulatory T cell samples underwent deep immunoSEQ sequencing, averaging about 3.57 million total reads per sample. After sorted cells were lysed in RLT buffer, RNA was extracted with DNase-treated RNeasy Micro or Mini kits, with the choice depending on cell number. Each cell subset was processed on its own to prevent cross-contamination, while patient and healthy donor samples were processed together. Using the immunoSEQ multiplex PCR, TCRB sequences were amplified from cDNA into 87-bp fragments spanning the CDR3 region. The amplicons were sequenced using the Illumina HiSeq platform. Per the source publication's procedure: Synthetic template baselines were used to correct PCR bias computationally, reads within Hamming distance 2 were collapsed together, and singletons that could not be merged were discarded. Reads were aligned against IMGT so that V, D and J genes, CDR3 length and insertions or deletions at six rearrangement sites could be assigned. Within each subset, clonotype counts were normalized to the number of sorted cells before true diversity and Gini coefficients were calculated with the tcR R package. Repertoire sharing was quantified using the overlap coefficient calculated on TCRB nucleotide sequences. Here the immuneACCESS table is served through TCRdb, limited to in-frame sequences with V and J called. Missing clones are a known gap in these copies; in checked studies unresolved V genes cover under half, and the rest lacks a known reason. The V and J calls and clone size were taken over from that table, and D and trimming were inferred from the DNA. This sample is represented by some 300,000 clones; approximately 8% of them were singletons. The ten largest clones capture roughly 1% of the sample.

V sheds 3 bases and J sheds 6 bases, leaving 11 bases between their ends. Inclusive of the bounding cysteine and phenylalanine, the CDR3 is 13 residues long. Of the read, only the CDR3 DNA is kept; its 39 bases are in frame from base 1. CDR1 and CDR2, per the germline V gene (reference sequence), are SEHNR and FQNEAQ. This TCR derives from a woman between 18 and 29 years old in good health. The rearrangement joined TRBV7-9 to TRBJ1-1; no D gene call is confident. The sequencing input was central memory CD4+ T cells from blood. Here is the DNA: TGTGCCAGCAGCTTCTCGAAGGGCCCTGAAGCTTTCTTT. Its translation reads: CASSFSKGPEAFF.